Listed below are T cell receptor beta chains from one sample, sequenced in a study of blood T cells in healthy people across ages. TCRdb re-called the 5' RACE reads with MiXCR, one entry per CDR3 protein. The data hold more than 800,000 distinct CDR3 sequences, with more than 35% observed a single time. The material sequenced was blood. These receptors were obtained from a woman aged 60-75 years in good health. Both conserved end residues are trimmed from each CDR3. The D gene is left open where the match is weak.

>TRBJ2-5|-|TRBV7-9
ASSLVLLDLEGQSEQY
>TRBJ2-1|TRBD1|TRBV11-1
ASTSTGTGGMNEQF
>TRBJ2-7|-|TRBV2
ASTSSWEQY
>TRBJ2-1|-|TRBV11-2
ASSLEVASYNEQF
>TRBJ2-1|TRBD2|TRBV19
ASMVVAGANEQF
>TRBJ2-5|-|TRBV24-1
ATRGSRQETQY
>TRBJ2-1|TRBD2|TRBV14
ASSPLVAGAYNEQF
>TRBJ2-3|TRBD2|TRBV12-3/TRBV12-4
ASSTGLAGGRAQY
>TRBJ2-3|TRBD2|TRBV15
ATGPAPTSGAY
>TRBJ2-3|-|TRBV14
ASSQDSHRRGDTQY
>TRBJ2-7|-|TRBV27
ASSFRGAEQY
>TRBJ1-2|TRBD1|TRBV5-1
ASSMSRGQSYGYT
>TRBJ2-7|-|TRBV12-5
ASGLVQSFYSSHEQY
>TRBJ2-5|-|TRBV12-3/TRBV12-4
ASSPSYQGTQY
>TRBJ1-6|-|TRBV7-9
ASSLVGADNSPLH
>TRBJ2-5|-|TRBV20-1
SARPAMNGVQETQY
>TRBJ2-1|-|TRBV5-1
ASSVSGGSEGNEQF
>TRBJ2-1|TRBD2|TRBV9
ASSEGLAGFNEQF
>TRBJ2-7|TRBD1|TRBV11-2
ASSRRTGESYEQY
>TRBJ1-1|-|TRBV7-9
ASSSAAGTRKEAF
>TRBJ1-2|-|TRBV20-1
SARDPLSGYT
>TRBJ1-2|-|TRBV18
ASSPPDGPVYGYT
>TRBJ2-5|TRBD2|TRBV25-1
ASSTSGRLGEQY
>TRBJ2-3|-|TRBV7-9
ASSLGNRDTQY
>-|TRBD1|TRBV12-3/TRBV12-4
ASSAQGESYNEQY
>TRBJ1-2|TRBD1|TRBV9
ASSFMDRGYT
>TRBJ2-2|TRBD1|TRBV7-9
ASSQWSGTGDRELF
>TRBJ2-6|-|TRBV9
ASSVDLRTGANVLT
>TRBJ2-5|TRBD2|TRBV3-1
ASSQIPGGETQY
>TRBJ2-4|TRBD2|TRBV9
ASSATSDWQNIQY
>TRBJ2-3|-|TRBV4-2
ASSQEGGSRGTDTQY
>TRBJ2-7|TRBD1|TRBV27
ASSLDRVASSPYEQY
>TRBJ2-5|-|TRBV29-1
GEELDNEQY
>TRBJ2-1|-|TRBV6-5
ATRAGEQF
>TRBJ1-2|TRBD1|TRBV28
ASSLWGQGILGYT
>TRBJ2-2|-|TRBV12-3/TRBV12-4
ASVRVTQSNSAGELF
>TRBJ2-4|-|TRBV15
ATNEGGIAKNIQY
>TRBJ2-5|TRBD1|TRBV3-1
ASSQDRETGGLEETQY
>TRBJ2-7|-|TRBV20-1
SAFGGAEQY
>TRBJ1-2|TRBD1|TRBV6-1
ASVPGGRTNYGYT
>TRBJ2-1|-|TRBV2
ASSGDTGNEQF
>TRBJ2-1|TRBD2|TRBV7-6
ASSLEGSSTSGAYNEQF
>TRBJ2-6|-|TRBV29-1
SVDGSTGANVLT
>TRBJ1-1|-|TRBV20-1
SAREGEGMNTEAF
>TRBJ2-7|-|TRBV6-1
ASSEYKLANYEQY
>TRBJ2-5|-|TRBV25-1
ASSEWAEQY
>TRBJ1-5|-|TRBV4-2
ASSQGDPAVGLSQPQH
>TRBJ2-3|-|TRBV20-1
SATPNGGRNTQY
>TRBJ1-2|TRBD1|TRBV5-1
ASSPYRGANYGYT
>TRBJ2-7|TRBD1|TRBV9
ASSVATGGYEQY
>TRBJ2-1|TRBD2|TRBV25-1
ASSDEASGRIGQYNEQF